This TCR beta chain was documented in a study of blood T cell repertoires in COVID-19. As handled by the study authors: Amplification from reference gene primers served as the basis for estimated nucleated cell counts. Repertoires were generated with immunoSEQ multiplex PCR, while TCRdb's copy carries only in-frame clones and drops some. That table is the source of V, J and clone size, and D and trimming were worked out from the DNA. The table has approximately 37,000 clones, around 90% seen once. The CDR3 runs to 15 residues. The germline V and J ends were trimmed by 3 bases and 2 bases, with 13 bases remaining between them. The germline gives CDR1 SEHNR, CDR2 FQNEAQ (reference sequence). This clone was found a few times.

Sequencing was carried out using peripheral blood. The receptor was isolated from a man over 45 with active COVID-19. The rearrangement uses TRBV7-9 and TRBJ1-2; D call uncertain. The CDR3 reads CASSFSGLENYGYTF. The CDR3 nucleotides are TGTGCCAGCAGCTTCTCAGGTTTGGAAAACTATGGCTACACCTTC.